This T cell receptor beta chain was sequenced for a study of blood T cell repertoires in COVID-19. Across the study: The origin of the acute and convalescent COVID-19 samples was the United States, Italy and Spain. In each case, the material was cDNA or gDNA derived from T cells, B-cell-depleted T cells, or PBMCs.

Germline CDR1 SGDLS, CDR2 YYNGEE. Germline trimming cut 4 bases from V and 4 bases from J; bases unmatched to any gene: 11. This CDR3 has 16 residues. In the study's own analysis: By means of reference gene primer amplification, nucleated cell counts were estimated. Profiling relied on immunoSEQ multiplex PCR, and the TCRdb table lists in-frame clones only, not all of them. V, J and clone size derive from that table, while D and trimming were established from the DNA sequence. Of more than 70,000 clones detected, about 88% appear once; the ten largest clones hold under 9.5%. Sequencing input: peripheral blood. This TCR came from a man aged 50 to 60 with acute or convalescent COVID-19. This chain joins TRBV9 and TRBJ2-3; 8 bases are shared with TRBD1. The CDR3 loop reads CASSRTPQGASDTQYF. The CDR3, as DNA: TGTGCCAGCAGCCGCACCCCCCAGGGGGCGTCAGATACGCAGTATTTT.